These T cell receptor beta chains were read from a single sample in a study of T-cell reconstitution after alpha-beta-depleted transplantation in children. Via MiXCR, TCRdb re-called the PCR reads, giving one row per CDR3 protein. This sample has 90,000 to 120,000 distinct CDR3 sequences, with 5.5% to 7% found just once. The input for sequencing was PBMCs, mostly from graft donor cells, taken 360 days after TCRalphabeta/CD19-depleted stem cell transplant. Receptors originate from a male patient between 2 and 15 years old who had a stem cell transplant for acute lymphoblastic leukemia, so the T cells may come from the graft donor. CDR3s include the opening cysteine and the closing phenylalanine or tryptophan. A D gene is named only where the DNA matches it firmly. Only part of the rows carry a size: once, few, many, or a class if the clone is expanded.

clone size	D gene	V gene	J gene	CDR3 DNA	CDR3 protein
few	TRBD2	TRBV11-2	TRBJ2-2	TGTGCCAGCAGCCTTACCGGGCGGGAGGGCCTTTTAATGGTGTTTTTT	CASSLTGREGLLMVFF
many	-	TRBV4-2	TRBJ1-1	TGTGCCAGCAGCCAAGATTTCGGCTCCTACACTGAAGCTTTCTTT	CASSQDFGSYTEAFF
many	-	TRBV12-3/TRBV12-4	TRBJ2-7	TGTGCCAGCAGCTCAGCAGGGGAATACTACGAGCAGTACTTC	CASSSAGEYYEQYF
few	TRBD1	TRBV7-2	TRBJ2-7	TGTGCCAGCAGCACCCGGGACAGAGGCCACTACGAGCAGTACTTC	CASSTRDRGHYEQYF
many	TRBD1	TRBV7-8	TRBJ1-6	TGTGCCAGCAGCAAAGACAGGGAATCACCCCTCCACTTT	CASSKDRESPLHF
many	TRBD1	TRBV29-1	TRBJ2-2	TGCAGCGTCGGGACAGGGCCAACCGGGGAGCTGTTTTTT	CSVGTGPTGELFF
few	TRBD2	TRBV27	TRBJ2-5	TGTGCCAGCAGTTCGGGACTAGCGTGGGAGACCCAGTACTTC	CASSSGLAWETQYF
-	-	TRBV2	TRBJ1-5	TGTGCCAGCAGTGAAGGGGCAGTCCATCAGCCCCAGCATTTT	CASSEGAVHQPQHF
many	TRBD2	TRBV28	TRBJ2-1	TGTGCCAGCAGTTTATTTGGCGGGAGCCACAATGAGCAGTTCTTC	CASSLFGGSHNEQFF
many	-	TRBV11-2	TRBJ2-1	TGTGCCAGCAGCCCCTCGGGTAGCTCCTACAATGAGCAGTTCTTC	CASSPSGSSYNEQFF
many	-	TRBV6-5	TRBJ2-1	TGTGCCAGCAGTTACCAGGGAAAGGGCAATGAGCAGTTCTTC	CASSYQGKGNEQFF
many	-	TRBV12-3/TRBV12-4	TRBJ2-3	TGTGCCAGCAGCCCAAGGGGCGGTGGAGGCACAGATACGCAGTATTTT	CASSPRGGGGTDTQYF
many	TRBD2	TRBV2	TRBJ2-7	TGTGCCAGCAGTGCTGGGAGGGCCTCCCTCGAGCAGTACTTC	CASSAGRASLEQYF
-	-	TRBV27	TRBJ1-5	TGTGCCAGCAGTCTTGGGTATTATCAGCCCCAGCATTTT	CASSLGYYQPQHF
many	TRBD1	TRBV29-1	TRBJ2-5	TGCAGCGTTGTCCCTTGGACAGGTCGGGAGACCCAGTACTTC	CSVVPWTGRETQYF
-	-	TRBV27	TRBJ2-1	TGTGCCAGCAGTTGGTCAGCCCGCAATGAGCAGTTCTTC	CASSWSARNEQFF
many	-	TRBV24-1	TRBJ1-2	TGTGCCACCAGTGATTGGGACGGTACGAATGGCTACACCTTC	CATSDWDGTNGYTF
few	-	TRBV24-1	TRBJ1-5	TGTGCCACCAGTGATTGGGAGGGCCAGCCCCAGCATTTT	CATSDWEGQPQHF
many	TRBD1	TRBV9	TRBJ2-7	TGTGCCAGCAGCGTAGTGGACAGGGGCTACGAGCAGTACTTC	CASSVVDRGYEQYF
few	-	TRBV28	TRBJ2-1	TGTGCCAGCAGTTTTGGGGGGAACAATGAGCAGTTCTTC	CASSFGGNNEQFF
few	TRBD1	TRBV27	TRBJ1-2	TGTGCCAGCAGCGGACAGGGAGGCTACACCTTC	CASSGQGGYTF
few	TRBD2	TRBV11-2	TRBJ2-2	TGTGCCAGCAGCGGAGGTGGCGGGGGGGCCCCCGGGGAGCTGTTTTTT	CASSGGGGGAPGELFF
few	-	TRBV4-3	TRBJ1-5	TGCGCCAGCAGCCAAGAACTCGCTGACAATCAGCCCCAGCATTTT	CASSQELADNQPQHF